This T cell receptor beta chain originates from a study of CD8 T cells in ankylosing spondylitis. Whole-study results and caveats: Researchers report that disease-linked clones proved CD8+ and relatively rare in peripheral blood. It appeared that ankylosing spondylitis blood was characterized by a TCR beta motif of seven or eight highly homologous variants. Some motif variants were previously reported in reactive arthritis synovial fluid and blood.

TCRdb re-derived calls from the 5' RACE reads in MiXCR, one entry per CDR3 protein. The sample lists just under 550,000 distinct CDR3 sequences, roughly an eighth occurring once. J gave up 4 bases and V 2 bases, and 10 bases lay outside the gene matches. The CDR3 has 16 residues. Germline V gives CDR1 MGHRA, CDR2 YSYEKL. A remark on this clonotype: The antigen remains unidentified.

This chain links TRBV4-1 with TRBJ2-5; TRBD2 agrees at 7 bases. The clonotype originates from a male donor with ankylosing spondylitis. Sequencing was performed on blood, either unsorted or a sorted T cell fraction (not recorded which). The CDR3 nucleotides are TGCGCCAGCAGCCAACGAGGACGGACGGGGGGAGAGACCCAGTACTTC. It encodes CASSQRGRTGGETQYF.